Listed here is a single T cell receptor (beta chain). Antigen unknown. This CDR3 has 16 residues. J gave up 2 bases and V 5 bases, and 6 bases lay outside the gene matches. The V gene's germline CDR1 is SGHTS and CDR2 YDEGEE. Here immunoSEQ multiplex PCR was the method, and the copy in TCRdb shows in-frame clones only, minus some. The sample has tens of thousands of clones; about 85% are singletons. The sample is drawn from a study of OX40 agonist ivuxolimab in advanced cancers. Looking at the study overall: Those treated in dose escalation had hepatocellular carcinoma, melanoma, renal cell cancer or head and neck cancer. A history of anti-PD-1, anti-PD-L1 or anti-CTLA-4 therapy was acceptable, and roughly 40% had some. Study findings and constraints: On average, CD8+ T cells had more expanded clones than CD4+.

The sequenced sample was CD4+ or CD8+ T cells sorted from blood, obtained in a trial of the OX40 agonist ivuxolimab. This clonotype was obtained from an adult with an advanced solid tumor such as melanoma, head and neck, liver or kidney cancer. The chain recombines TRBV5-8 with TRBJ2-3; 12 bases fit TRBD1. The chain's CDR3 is CASSLGQGADTDTQYF. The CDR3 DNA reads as TGTGCCAGCAGTCTGGGACAGGGGGCAGACACAGATACGCAGTATTTT. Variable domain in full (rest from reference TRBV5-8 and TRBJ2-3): EAGVTQSPTHLIKTRGQQATLRCSPISGHTSVYWYQQALGLGLQFLLWYDEGEERNRGNFPPRFSGRQFPNYSSELNVNALELEDSALYLCASSLGQGADTDTQYFGPGTRLTVL.